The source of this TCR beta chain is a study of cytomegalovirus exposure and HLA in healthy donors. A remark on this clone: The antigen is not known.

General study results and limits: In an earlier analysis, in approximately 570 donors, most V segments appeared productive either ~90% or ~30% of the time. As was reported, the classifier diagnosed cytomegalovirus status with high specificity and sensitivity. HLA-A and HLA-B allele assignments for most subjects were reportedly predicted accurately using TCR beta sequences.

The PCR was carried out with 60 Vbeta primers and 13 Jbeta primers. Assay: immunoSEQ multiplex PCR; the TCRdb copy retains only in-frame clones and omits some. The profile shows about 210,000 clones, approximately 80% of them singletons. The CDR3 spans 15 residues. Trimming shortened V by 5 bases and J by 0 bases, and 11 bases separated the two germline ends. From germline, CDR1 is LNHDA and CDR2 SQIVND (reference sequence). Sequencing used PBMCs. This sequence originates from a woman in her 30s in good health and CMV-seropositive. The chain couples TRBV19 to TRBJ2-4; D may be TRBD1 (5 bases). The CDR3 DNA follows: TGTGCCAGTAGTCCCGAGACAGAAGCCAAAAACATTCAGTACTTC. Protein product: CASSPETEAKNIQYF.